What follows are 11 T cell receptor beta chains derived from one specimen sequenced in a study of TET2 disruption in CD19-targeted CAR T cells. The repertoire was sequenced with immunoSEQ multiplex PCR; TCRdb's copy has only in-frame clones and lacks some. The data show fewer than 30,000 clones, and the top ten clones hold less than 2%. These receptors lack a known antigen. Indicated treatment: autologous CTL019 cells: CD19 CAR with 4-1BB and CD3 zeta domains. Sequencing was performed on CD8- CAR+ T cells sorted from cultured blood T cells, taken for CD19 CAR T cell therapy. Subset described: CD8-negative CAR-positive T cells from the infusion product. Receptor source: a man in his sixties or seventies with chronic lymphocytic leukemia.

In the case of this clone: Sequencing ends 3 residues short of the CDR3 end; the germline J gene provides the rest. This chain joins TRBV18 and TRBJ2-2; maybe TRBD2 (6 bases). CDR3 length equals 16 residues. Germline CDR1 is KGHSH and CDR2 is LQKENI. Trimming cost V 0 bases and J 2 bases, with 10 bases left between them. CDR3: CASSPPLGTNTGELFF. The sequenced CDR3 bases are TGTGCCAGCTCACCACCGCTAGGGACTAACACCGGGGAG.

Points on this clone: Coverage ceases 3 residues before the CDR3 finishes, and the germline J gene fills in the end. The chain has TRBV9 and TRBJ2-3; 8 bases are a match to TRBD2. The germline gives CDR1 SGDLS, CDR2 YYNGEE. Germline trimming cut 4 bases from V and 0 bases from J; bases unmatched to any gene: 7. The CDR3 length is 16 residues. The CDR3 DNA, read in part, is TGTGCCAGCAGCTCCTTAACTAGCGGAAGCACAGATACG. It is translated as CASSSLTSGSTDT. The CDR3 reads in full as CASSSLTSGSTDTQYF.

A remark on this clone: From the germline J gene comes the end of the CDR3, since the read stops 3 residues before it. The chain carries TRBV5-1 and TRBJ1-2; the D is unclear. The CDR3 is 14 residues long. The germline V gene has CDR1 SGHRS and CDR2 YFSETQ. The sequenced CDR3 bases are TGCGCCAGCAGCAAACAGACGCCGTCCTACGAC. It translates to CASSKQTPSYD. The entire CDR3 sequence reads CASSKQTPSYDYTF.

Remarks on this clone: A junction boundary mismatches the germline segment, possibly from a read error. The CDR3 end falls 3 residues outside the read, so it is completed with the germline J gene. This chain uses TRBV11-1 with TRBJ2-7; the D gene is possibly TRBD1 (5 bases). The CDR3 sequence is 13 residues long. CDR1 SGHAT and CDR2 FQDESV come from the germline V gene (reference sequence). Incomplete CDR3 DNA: TGTGCCAGCACCTTAACAGGCCCCTACGAG. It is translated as CASTLTGPYE. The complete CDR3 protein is CASTLTGPYEQYF.

CDR3 bases read: TGCAGTGCTAGTTCCGGGACTAGCGGGAACAATGAG. It translates to CSASSGTSGNNE. The whole CDR3 sequence is CSASSGTSGNNEQFF. The chain carries TRBV20-1 and TRBJ2-1; TRBD2 agrees at 13 bases. The read ends 3 residues shy of where the CDR3 ends; the end is completed using the germline J gene. V lost 3 bases and J lost 5; bases outside the gene matches: 4. Per germline, CDR1 DFQATT and CDR2 SNEGSKA (reference sequence). The CDR3 length is 15 residues.

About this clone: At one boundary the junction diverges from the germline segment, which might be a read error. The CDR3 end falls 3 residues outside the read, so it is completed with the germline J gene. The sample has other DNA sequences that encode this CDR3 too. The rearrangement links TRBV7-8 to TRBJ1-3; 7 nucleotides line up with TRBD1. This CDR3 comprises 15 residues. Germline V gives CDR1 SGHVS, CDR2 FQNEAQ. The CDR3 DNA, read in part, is TGTGCCAGCAGCCCGCGGACAGGCTCTGGAAACACT. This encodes CASSPRTGSGNT. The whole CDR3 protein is CASSPRTGSGNTIYF.

The DNA read from the CDR3 is TGCGCCAGCAGCCAACGGACGGCGGGGGAGACC. Translated: CASSQRTAGET. The whole CDR3 protein is CASSQRTAGETQYF. The chain joins TRBV5-1 to TRBJ2-5, with D possibly matching TRBD2 (6 bases). The CDR3 end lies 3 residues beyond the end of the read and is filled in from the germline J gene. The CDR3 loop spans 14 amino acids. Germline V gene lookup returns CDR1 SGHRS and CDR2 YFSETQ. The V end lost 4 bases, the J end lost 5 bases, and 15 bases lay between the germline ends.

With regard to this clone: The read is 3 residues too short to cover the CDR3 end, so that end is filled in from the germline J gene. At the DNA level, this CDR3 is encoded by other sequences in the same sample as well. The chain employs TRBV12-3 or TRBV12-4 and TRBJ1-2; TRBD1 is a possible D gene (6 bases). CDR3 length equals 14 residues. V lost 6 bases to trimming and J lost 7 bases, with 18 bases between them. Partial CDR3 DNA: TGTGCCAGCAGCGGAAGACCCACAGGGTTTGGC. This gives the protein CASSGRPTGFG. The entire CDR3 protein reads CASSGRPTGFGYTF.

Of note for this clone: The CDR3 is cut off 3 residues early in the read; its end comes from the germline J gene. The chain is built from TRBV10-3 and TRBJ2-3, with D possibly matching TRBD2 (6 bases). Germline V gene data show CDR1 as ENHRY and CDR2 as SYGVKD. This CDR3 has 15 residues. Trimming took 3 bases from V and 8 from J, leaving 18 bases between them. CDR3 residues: CAISDRTTTQVTQYF. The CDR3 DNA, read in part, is TGTGCCATCAGTGACCGGACTACTACACAAGTTACG.

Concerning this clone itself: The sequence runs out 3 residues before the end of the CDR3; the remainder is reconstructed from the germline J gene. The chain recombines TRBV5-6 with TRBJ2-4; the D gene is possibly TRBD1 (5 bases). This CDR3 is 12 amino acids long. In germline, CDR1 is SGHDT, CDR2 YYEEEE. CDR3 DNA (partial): TGTGCCAGCAGTTTCAGGGATCAGCCT. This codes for CASSFRDQP. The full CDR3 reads CASSFRDQPQYF.

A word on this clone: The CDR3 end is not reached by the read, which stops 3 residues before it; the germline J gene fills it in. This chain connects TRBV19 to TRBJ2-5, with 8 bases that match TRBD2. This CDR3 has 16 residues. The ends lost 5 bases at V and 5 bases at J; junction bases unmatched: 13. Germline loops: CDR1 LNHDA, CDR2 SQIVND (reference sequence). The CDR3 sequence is CASSAQTSGGGETQYF. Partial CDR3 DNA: TGTGCCAGTAGTGCCCAAACTAGCGGAGGGGGGGAGACC.